Below, 25 T cell receptor beta chains from the same sample are listed, as sequenced in a study of OX40 agonist ivuxolimab in advanced cancers. Generated by immunoSEQ multiplex PCR, the TCRdb table keeps only in-frame clones and is missing some. The profile shows 45,000 or so clones, 65% to 85% of them singletons. The sample consisted of CD4+ or CD8+ T cells sorted from blood, taken in a trial of the OX40 agonist ivuxolimab. The receptors were sampled from an adult with an advanced solid tumor such as melanoma, head and neck, liver or kidney cancer.

This clone appeared once. The rearrangement joins TRBV7-6 to TRBJ2-1, with D tentatively TRBD2 (6 bases). CDR1 and CDR2 (germline): SGHVS, FNYEAQ. CDR3 length equals 15 residues. V dropped 1 base and J dropped 1 base, with 8 bases sitting between them. CDR3 region: CASSLERVSYNEQFF. The CDR3 bases are TGTGCCAGCAGCTTAGAGCGGGTTTCCTACAATGAGCAGTTCTTC.

The V gene is TRBV27, the J gene TRBJ2-7; TRBD1 aligns across 8 bases. After removal of 2 bases from V and 2 bases from J, the junction contained 8 bases not matched to a gene. This CDR3 comprises 16 residues. Germline V gene data show CDR1 as MNHEY and CDR2 as SMNVEV (reference sequence). The CDR3 spells CASSLASTGVAYEQYF. CDR3 DNA: TGTGCCAGCAGTTTAGCCTCGACAGGGGTCGCCTACGAGCAGTACTTC.

The chain is built from TRBV19 and TRBJ2-1; the D is unclear. The CDR3 covers 11 residues. Germline V gene data show CDR1 as LNHDA and CDR2 as SQIVND (reference sequence). The V end lost 6 bases, the J end lost 4 bases, and 4 bases lay between the germline ends. DNA of the CDR3: TGTGCCAGTAGAGAATACAATGAGCAGTTCTTC. This gives the protein CASREYNEQFF.

This chain joins TRBV7-2 and TRBJ2-5; 12 positions match TRBD2. The J call is uncertain, as TRBJ2-7 better fits the DNA end. The CDR3 contains 18 residues. Per the germline V gene, CDR1 is SGHTA and CDR2 is FQGNSA. The CDR3 loop reads CASSAHPLAGGPGYEQYF. The CDR3 coding sequence is TGTGCCAGCAGCGCCCATCCCCTAGCGGGAGGGCCGGGGTACGAGCAGTACTTC.

The V call is TRBV5-4, the J call TRBJ2-2; tentatively, D is TRBD2 (5 bases). This CDR3 is built from 17 residues. The germline V gene encodes CDR1 SGHNT and CDR2 YYREEE (reference sequence). The V end was cut by 0 bases, the J end by 0 bases, with 12 bases between. The CDR3: CASSLELGGSNTGELFF. The CDR3 DNA reads as TGTGCCAGCAGCTTGGAATTAGGCGGGTCGAACACCGGGGAGCTGTTTTTT.

This clone was recorded only once. This chain joins TRBV6-1 and TRBJ2-7; TRBD2 aligns across 12 bases. V lost 8 bases and J lost 2; bases outside the gene matches: 4. The CDR3 covers 14 residues. Germline V lookup: CDR1 MNHNS, CDR2 SASEGT. The CDR3 DNA sequence: TGTGCCAGCCAGGGACTAGCGGGTCCCTACGAGCAGTACTTC. It yields the protein CASQGLAGPYEQYF.

This rearrangement joins TRBV6-5 to TRBJ2-5; D gene uncertain. The J call is doubtful: the DNA matches TRBJ2-7 better. The CDR3 has 12 residues. From germline, CDR1 is MNHEY and CDR2 SVGAGI. As DNA, the CDR3 is TGTGCCAGCAGGGCCGGTGAGTACGAGCAGTACTTC. Amino acids: CASRAGEYEQYF.

This clone was observed a few times. The rearrangement links TRBV2 to TRBJ1-2; 8 nucleotides line up with TRBD1. CDR1 SNHLY and CDR2 FYNNEI come from the germline V gene. The CDR3 runs to 14 residues. Trimming took 0 bases from V and 6 from J; bases not matched to a gene: 3. In DNA, the CDR3 is TGTGCCAGCAGTGAAGCGCGACAGGGGAATGGCTACACCTTC. Amino acid sequence: CASSEARQGNGYTF.

The V gene is TRBV7-9, the J gene TRBJ1-2; 8 positions match TRBD1. After removal of 4 bases from V and 3 bases from J, the junction contained 7 bases not matched to a gene. The germline CDR1 and CDR2 sequences are SEHNR and FQNEAQ (reference sequence). This CDR3 is built from 15 residues. The CDR3: CASSWTGKEDYGYTF. The DNA of the CDR3 is TGTGCCAGCAGCTGGACAGGGAAAGAAGACTATGGCTACACCTTC.

This chain joins TRBV7-9 and TRBJ2-5, with D maybe TRBD1 (6 bases). Germline CDR1 SEHNR, CDR2 FQNEAQ (reference sequence). V gave up 1 base and J gave up 3 bases, with 15 bases separating them. The CDR3 is made up of 16 amino acids. The CDR3 reads CASSLGMGEGEETQYF. The DNA of the CDR3 is TGTGCCAGCAGCTTAGGCATGGGAGAGGGGGAAGAGACCCAGTACTTC.

This chain links TRBV4-3 with TRBJ2-2, with 7 bases identical to TRBD2. Trimming removed 0 bases from V and 8 bases from J; junction bases left unmatched: 9. In germline, CDR1 is LGHNA, CDR2 YSLEER. The CDR3 is 16 residues long. DNA of the CDR3: TGCGCCAGCAGCCAAGAGGGGGGAGGGTCACCGGGGGAGCTGTTTTTT. Protein sequence: CASSQEGGGSPGELFF.

In this sample, this clone turned up a few times. The chain has TRBV5-1 and TRBJ1-2; D perhaps matches TRBD1 (5 bases). Trimming took 1 base from V and 2 from J, leaving 9 bases between them. The CDR3 covers 14 residues. Germline V lookup: CDR1 SGHRS, CDR2 YFSETQ. The CDR3 sequence is CASSLKDSNYGYTF. CDR3 in DNA: TGCGCCAGCAGCTTGAAAGACAGCAACTATGGCTACACCTTC. The full variable domain, in which reference TRBV5-1 and TRBJ1-2 provide the parts outside the CDR3, is KAGVTQTPRYLIKTRGQQVTLSCSPISGHRSVSWYQQTPGQGLQFLFEYFSETQRNKGNFPGRFSGRQFSNSRSEMNVSTLELGDSALYLCASSLKDSNYGYTFGSGTRLTVV.

The genes are TRBV5-6 and TRBJ2-7; 8 bases map to TRBD2. The CDR3 is 18 residues long. The germline CDR1 and CDR2 sequences are SGHDT and YYEEEE. The J segment lost 3 bases and the V segment lost 3 bases, leaving 17 bases of the junction unmatched. The CDR3 spells CASSSTTRTLADYYEQYF. The CDR3 DNA follows: TGTGCCAGCAGCTCCACAACCCGGACACTAGCGGATTACTACGAGCAGTACTTC.

The gene calls are TRBV7-9 and TRBJ2-2; 7 nucleotides line up with TRBD1. CDR3 length: 14 residues. V gave up 11 bases and J gave up 5 bases; unmatched junction bases: 11. Germline CDR1 is SEHNR and CDR2 is FQNEAQ (reference sequence). The CDR3 spells CAEVPGQWTGELFF. The CDR3 nucleotides are TGTGCCGAAGTTCCGGGACAGTGGACCGGGGAGCTGTTTTTT.

The chain is built from TRBV5-5 and TRBJ2-7; D possibly matches TRBD1 or TRBD2 (6 bases each). The CDR3 consists of 15 residues. V lost 0 bases and J lost 4, with 14 bases in between. Germline CDR1 is SGHKS and CDR2 is YYEKEE (reference sequence). The CDR3 reads CASSLGQGTQYEQYF. The CDR3, as DNA: TGTGCCAGCAGCTTGGGCCAGGGGACTCAGTACGAGCAGTACTTC. Supplemented by reference TRBV5-5 and TRBJ2-7, the full variable domain reads DAGVTQSPTHLIKTRGQQVTLRCSPISGHKSVSWYQQVLGQGPQFIFQYYEKEERGRGNFPDRFSARQFPNYSSELNVNALLLGDSALYLCASSLGQGTQYEQYFGPGTRLTVT.

V and J are TRBV19 and TRBJ1-1; a possible D gene is TRBD1 (5 bases). CDR3 size: 12 residues. V dropped 7 bases and J dropped 5 bases, with 11 bases sitting between them. Germline V gene data show CDR1 as LNHDA and CDR2 as SQIVND (reference sequence). The DNA for the CDR3 is TGTGCCAGTACCCCCGGGGGAACTGAAGCTTTCTTT. It encodes CASTPGGTEAFF. The full variable domain, in which reference TRBV19 and TRBJ1-1 provide the parts outside the CDR3, is DGGITQSPKYLFRKEGQNVTLSCEQNLNHDAMYWYRQDPGQGLRLIYYSQIVNDFQKGDIAEGYSVSREKKESFPLTVTSAQKNPTAFYLCASTPGGTEAFFGQGTRLTVV.

This sequence joins TRBV20-1 and TRBJ2-5, with D unresolved. Germline values: CDR1 DFQATT, CDR2 SNEGSKA (reference sequence). The CDR3 is 11 residues long. The germline V and J ends were trimmed by 3 bases and 5 bases, with 7 bases remaining between them. This chain's CDR3 is CSASEEETQYF. The CDR3, as DNA: TGCAGTGCTAGCGAGGAGGAGACCCAGTACTTC.

The chain carries TRBV27 and TRBJ2-1; D ambiguous. This CDR3 contains 13 residues. V gave up 4 bases and J gave up 4 bases, with 8 bases separating them. Germline V CDR1 and CDR2: MNHEY, SMNVEV (reference sequence). The CDR3 DNA reads as TGTGCCAGCAGTTCCCGGTCTTACAATGAGCAGTTCTTC. Translating gives CASSSRSYNEQFF.

By sample share, this clone is medium-sized (0.01 to 0.1%). CDR3 residues: CASSLGTTGELFF. The DNA for the CDR3 is TGCGCCAGCAGCCTAGGGACTACCGGGGAGCTGTTTTTT. V gene TRBV5-1 combines with J gene TRBJ2-2, with TRBD2 as a possible D gene (6 bases). The CDR3 consists of 13 residues. The ends were cut back, 4 bases at V and 5 bases at J, with 9 bases in the middle. CDR1 SGHRS and CDR2 YFSETQ come from the germline V gene.

V usage is TRBV19 and J usage is TRBJ2-5; 14 positions agree with TRBD2. The J call is doubtful: the DNA matches TRBJ2-7 better. The CDR3 has 15 amino acids. CDR1 LNHDA and CDR2 SQIVND come from the germline V gene (reference sequence). In nucleotides, the CDR3 is TGTGCCAGTAGTCCGGGACTAGCGGGAGTCGGCGAGCAGTACTTC. Translated: CASSPGLAGVGEQYF.

The chain links TRBV7-8 to TRBJ2-7, with D tentatively TRBD1 (6 bases). The germline gives CDR1 SGHVS, CDR2 FQNEAQ. This CDR3 region has 13 residues. The V end lost 9 bases, the J end lost 0 bases, and 12 bases lay between the germline ends. The CDR3 DNA reads as TGTGCCAGTGGGGACATACCCTCCTACGAGCAGTACTTC. Translating it yields CASGDIPSYEQYF.

This clone was observed a few times. This chain uses TRBV21-1 with TRBJ1-5. TRBV21-1 is an annotated pseudogene. This CDR3 is built from 15 residues. The CDR3 nucleotides read TGTGCCAGCAGCAGAAAAGGTCAAAACAATCAGCCCCAGCATTTT. Translated: CASSRKGQNNQPQHF.

The rearrangement links TRBV30 to TRBJ2-5; 10 nucleotides align to TRBD1. The junction had 3 bases not matched to a gene; V was cut back by 1 base and J by 1 base. CDR3 length: 15 residues. Germline values: CDR1 GTSNPN, CDR2 SVGIG (reference sequence). The CDR3 DNA reads as TGTGCCTGGAGTGCGGGACAGGGGTTCCAAGAGACCCAGTACTTC. It yields the protein CAWSAGQGFQETQYF.

V usage is TRBV4-2 and J usage is TRBJ1-2; D uncertain. Germline CDR1 LGHNA, CDR2 YNFKEQ. The CDR3 contains 18 residues. V lost 0 bases, J lost 2 bases, and 19 bases lay in between. CDR3 nucleotide sequence: TGTGCCAGCAGCCAAGAGATTTGGGGAAGGACGGAAAACTATGGCTACACCTTC. Translation: CASSQEIWGRTENYGYTF.

The rearrangement joins TRBV5-6 to TRBJ2-7; D possibly corresponds to TRBD2 (5 bases). Per germline, CDR1 SGHDT and CDR2 YYEEEE. The CDR3 loop spans 18 amino acids. V gave up 4 bases and J gave up 5 bases, with 28 bases separating them. The CDR3 bases are TGTGCCAGCAGCACCGAGGCCCCACTAGGAACCGAAGACCACGAGCAGTACTTC. This translates into CASSTEAPLGTEDHEQYF.